The 19 T cell receptor beta chains below come from one sample, sequenced in a study of T cell repertoires in cytomegalovirus infection. TCRdb re-derived calls from the reads in MiXCR, one entry per CDR3 protein. The sample consists of around 530,000 distinct CDR3 sequences, approximately 15% of them appearing once. Source material: CD8+ T cells from PBMCs. Receptors originate from a human donor in good health (CMV status not recorded). Some clones in this sample may be carry-over from other donors' samples.

There are a few counts of this clonotype. The V gene is TRBV11-2, the J gene TRBJ2-1, with 9 bases fitting TRBD1. CDR1 and CDR2 from the germline V gene are SGHAT and FQNNGV. The CDR3 extends over 14 amino acids. After removal of 5 bases from V and 13 bases from J, the junction contained 12 bases not matched to a gene. The CDR3 sequence is CASSPLPGQGVQFF. The CDR3 nucleotides are TGTGCCAGCAGCCCACTACCGGGACAGGGCGTACAGTTCTTC.

This clonotype showed up many times. The genes are TRBV11-2 and TRBJ2-7, with 7 bases lining up with TRBD1. Trimming at V came to 2 bases and at J to 3 bases, leaving 1 base not matched to a gene. Germline V gene lookup returns CDR1 SGHAT and CDR2 FQNNGV. The CDR3 has 13 residues. Written as DNA, the CDR3 is TGTGCCAGCAGCTTATACAGGGGCTACGAGCAGTACTTC. Amino acid sequence: CASSLYRGYEQYF. Combining the CDR3 with reference TRBV11-2 and TRBJ2-7 gives the whole variable domain EAGVAQSPRYKIIEKRQSVAFWCNPISGHATLYWYQQILGQGPKLLIQFQNNGVVDDSQLPKDRFSAERLKGVDSTLKIQPAKLEDSAVYLCASSLYRGYEQYFGPGTRLTVT.

This clonotype was seen at least ten times. The chain recombines TRBV5-4 with TRBJ2-5, with D possibly TRBD2 on 6 matching bases. V was shortened by 5 bases and J by 1 base, with 15 bases between the two germline ends. Germline CDR1 is SGHNT and CDR2 is YYREEE (reference sequence). CDR3 length equals 15 residues. The CDR3 coding sequence is TGTGCCAGCAGTTTATCACTAGCTCCCCAAGAGACCCAGTACTTC. It encodes CASSLSLAPQETQYF.

This clonotype was counted at least ten times. The genes are TRBV27 and TRBJ1-1; 7 bases are a match to TRBD1. CDR3 size: 14 residues. V shed 5 bases, J shed 0 bases, and the junction held 3 bases outside the gene matches. Germline V lookup: CDR1 MNHEY, CDR2 SMNVEV (reference sequence). The CDR3, as DNA: TGTGCCAGCAGTCAGGGGGGTGTGAACACTGAAGCTTTCTTT. Protein product: CASSQGGVNTEAFF.

This clonotype was seen many times. V usage is TRBV6-1 and J usage is TRBJ2-3; possibly TRBD1 or TRBD2 for D (5 bases each). The V gene's germline CDR1 is MNHNS and CDR2 SASEGT. The germline V and J ends were trimmed by 6 bases and 1 base, with 14 bases remaining between them. The length of the CDR3 is 15 residues. DNA for the CDR3: TGTGCCAGCAGCAAAGGGACGGGACGCACAGATACGCAGTATTTT. Protein sequence: CASSKGTGRTDTQYF.

The gene calls are TRBV9 and TRBJ2-2; tentative D call: TRBD2 (6 bases). Germline V gene lookup returns CDR1 SGDLS and CDR2 YYNGEE. The CDR3 has 13 amino acids. Trimming took off 7 bases at V and 4 bases at J, with 11 bases between the two ends. The CDR3 DNA is TGTGCCAGCGTCGGTAGCGGCACCGGGGAGCTGTTTTTT. Protein product: CASVGSGTGELFF. The full variable domain, in which reference TRBV9 and TRBJ2-2 provide the parts outside the CDR3, is DSGVTQTPKHLITATGQRVTLRCSPRSGDLSVYWYQQSLDQGLQFLIQYYNGEERAKGNILERFSAQQFPDLHSELNLSSLELGDSALYFCASVGSGTGELFFGEGSRLTVL.

V gene TRBV14 combines with J gene TRBJ2-5; D might be TRBD2 (7 bases). This CDR3 spans 14 amino acids. V was shortened by 4 bases and J by 3 bases, with 12 bases between the two germline ends. Looked up from germline, CDR1 is SGHDN and CDR2 is FVKESK. The CDR3 loop reads CASSPPGGEETQYF. The CDR3 nucleotides are TGTGCCAGCAGCCCTCCGGGGGGCGAAGAGACCCAGTACTTC.

The V and J genes are TRBV9 and TRBJ2-2; 11 bases match TRBD2. Trimming took 0 bases from V and 11 from J; bases not matched to a gene: 3. Germline assignment: CDR1 SGDLS and CDR2 YYNGEE. The CDR3 is 14 residues long. The CDR3 DNA follows: TGTGCCAGCAGCGTAGCTCTAGCGGGGGGAGAGCTGTTTTTT. Encoded protein: CASSVALAGGELFF.

This clonotype was counted ten times or more. The V gene is TRBV7-9, the J gene TRBJ2-7, with 7 positions matching TRBD2. Losses at the gene ends were 7 bases for V and 6 bases for J; bases not matched to a gene: 24. Germline V lookup: CDR1 SEHNR, CDR2 FQNEAQ (reference sequence). The CDR3 totals 18 residues. The CDR3 region is CASIGRSLSSRGGREQYF. CDR3 nucleotides: TGTGCCAGCATCGGGAGGAGCCTATCTTCCCGGGGTGGTCGCGAGCAGTACTTC.

This clonotype was observed a handful of times. The chain uses TRBV20-1 and TRBJ2-5; D perhaps matches TRBD2 (6 bases). Germline V gives CDR1 DFQATT, CDR2 SNEGSKA (reference sequence). There are 14 residues in the CDR3. With 4 bases removed from V and 4 bases from J, the gap between germline ends came to 16 bases. CDR3 residues: CSATEWDLLETQYF. CDR3 DNA sequence: TGCAGTGCTACCGAGTGGGACTTACTAGAGACCCAGTACTTC.

This clonotype was seen repeatedly, ten times or more. The gene calls are TRBV7-9 and TRBJ2-1; 9 nucleotides align to TRBD2. Germline trimming cut 4 bases from V and 7 bases from J; bases unmatched to any gene: 11. Germline V gives CDR1 SEHNR, CDR2 FQNEAQ (reference sequence). The CDR3 totals 16 residues. DNA of the CDR3: TGTGCCAGCAGCTCGTGGAAGCGGGGGGCGGAGAATGAGCAGTTCTTC. Its protein is CASSSWKRGAENEQFF.

In this sample, this clonotype turned up many times. The genes are TRBV12-3 or TRBV12-4 and TRBJ1-2, with TRBD1 as a possible D gene (5 bases). The V end lost 8 bases, the J end lost 0 bases, and 19 bases lay between the germline ends. This CDR3 has 16 amino acids. This chain's CDR3 is CASLGPGRTSNYGYTF. DNA of the CDR3: TGTGCCAGCCTTGGCCCGGGACGGACATCTAACTATGGCTACACCTTC.

This clonotype appeared a few times. The rearrangement joins TRBV20-1 to TRBJ2-2, with TRBD1 identical over 11 bases. The CDR3 spans 19 residues. Per germline, CDR1 DFQATT and CDR2 SNEGSKA (reference sequence). The V segment lost 1 base and the J segment 4 bases; nucleotides outside the gene matches: 14. The CDR3: CSARVEDRGRETITGELFF. For the CDR3, the DNA is TGCAGTGCTAGAGTGGAGGACAGGGGGCGCGAAACGATCACCGGGGAGCTGTTTTTT.

This clonotype was seen many times. The chain combines TRBV27 with TRBJ1-1, with D perhaps TRBD1 (5 bases). Germline V CDR1 and CDR2: MNHEY, SMNVEV (reference sequence). CDR3 length: 13 amino acids. V was trimmed by 8 bases and J by 11 bases, leaving 21 bases between them. The DNA of the CDR3 is TGTGCCAGCGGCCGGGGGGGGACGGGTGCGGCTTTCTTT. Its protein product is CASGRGGTGAAFF.

This clonotype was detected only a few times. The chain combines TRBV9 with TRBJ2-6, with 9 bases aligning to TRBD1. Germline assignment: CDR1 SGDLS and CDR2 YYNGEE. Germline trimming cut 0 bases from V and 2 bases from J; bases unmatched to any gene: 12. The CDR3 spans 20 residues. CDR3 region: CASSVEGATGGKPGANVLTF. In nucleotides, the CDR3 is TGTGCCAGCAGCGTAGAAGGGGCGACAGGGGGGAAGCCTGGGGCCAACGTCCTGACTTTC.

This clonotype was recorded at least ten times. V and J are TRBV7-9 and TRBJ1-1, with TRBD1 matching 7 bases. Per germline, CDR1 SEHNR and CDR2 FQNEAQ (reference sequence). V lost 5 bases and J lost 0; bases outside the gene matches: 6. This CDR3 has 15 amino acids. The CDR3 sequence: CASSQDRALNTEAFF. The DNA for the CDR3 is TGTGCCAGCAGCCAAGACAGGGCCCTGAACACTGAAGCTTTCTTT.

About this clonotype itself: A much larger clone differs by one base, so this may be a read error. The missing conserved phenylalanine or tryptophan at the end of this CDR3 makes a read error likely. J is TRBJ2-1 and V is TRBV20-1; 14 bases match TRBD2. This CDR3 comprises 16 residues. The trim removed 6 bases at V and 7 bases at J, leaving 11 bases unmatched. The V gene's germline CDR1 is DFQATT and CDR2 SNEGSKA (reference sequence). For the CDR3, the DNA is TGCAGTGCAACCGGGACTAGCGGGAGTGATGGGAATGAGCAGTTCTTA. Translating it yields CSATGTSGSDGNEQFL.

This clonotype has just a few counts. The chain couples TRBV30 to TRBJ1-3; D uncertain. The germline gives CDR1 GTSNPN, CDR2 SVGIG (reference sequence). V lost 5 bases to trimming and J lost 0 bases, with 11 bases between them. The CDR3 loop spans 14 amino acids. CDR3 loop: CAWDMGISGNTIYF. CDR3 DNA sequence: TGTGCCTGGGATATGGGGATCTCTGGAAACACCATATATTTT.

Ten or more counts support this clonotype. The V call is TRBV12-3 or TRBV12-4, the J call TRBJ1-3; 9 bases match TRBD1. This CDR3 region has 16 residues. Trimming took 5 bases from V and 1 from J; bases not matched to a gene: 6. The CDR3 sequence: CASSPPDRGSGNTIYF. CDR3 DNA sequence: TGTGCCAGCAGTCCGCCGGACAGGGGATCTGGAAACACCATATATTTT.